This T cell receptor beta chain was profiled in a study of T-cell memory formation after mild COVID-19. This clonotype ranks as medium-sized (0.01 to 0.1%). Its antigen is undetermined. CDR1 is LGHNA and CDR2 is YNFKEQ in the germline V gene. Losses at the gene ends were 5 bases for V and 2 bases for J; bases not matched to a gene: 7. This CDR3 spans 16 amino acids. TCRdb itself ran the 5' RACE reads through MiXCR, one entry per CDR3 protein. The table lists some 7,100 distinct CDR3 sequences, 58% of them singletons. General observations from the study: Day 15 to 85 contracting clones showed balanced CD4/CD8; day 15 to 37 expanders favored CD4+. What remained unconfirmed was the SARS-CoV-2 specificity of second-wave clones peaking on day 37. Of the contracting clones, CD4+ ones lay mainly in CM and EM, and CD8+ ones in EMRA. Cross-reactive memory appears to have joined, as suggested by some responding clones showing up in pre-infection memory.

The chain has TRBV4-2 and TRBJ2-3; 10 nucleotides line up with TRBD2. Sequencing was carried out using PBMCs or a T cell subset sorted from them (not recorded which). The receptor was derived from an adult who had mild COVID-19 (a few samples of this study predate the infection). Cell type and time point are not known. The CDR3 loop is CASSFDLAGVTDTQYF. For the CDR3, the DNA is TGTGCCAGCAGCTTCGACCTAGCGGGGGTCACAGATACGCAGTATTTT.